Listed here are 8 T cell receptor beta chains from one sample, sequenced in a study of breast tumors, draining lymph nodes, adjacent tissues. Each CDR3 protein is one row after TCRdb ran MiXCR on the multiplex PCR reads. Of roughly 49,000 distinct CDR3 sequences in the sample, roughly two fifths were seen once. Input material: breast tumor tissue. The receptors derive from a female donor with breast cancer. Some clones in this sample may be carry-over from other donors' samples.

This clonotype was found many times. The chain combines TRBV7-8 with TRBJ2-5; D ambiguous. The V gene's germline CDR1 is SGHVS and CDR2 FQNEAQ. The CDR3 consists of 11 residues. Trimming cost V 2 bases and J 2 bases, with 0 bases left between them. The DNA for the CDR3 is TGTGCCAGCAGCTTACAAGAGACCCAGTACTTC. Encoded protein: CASSLQETQYF.

The sample holds many counts of this clonotype. The chain combines TRBV27 with TRBJ2-2; D uncertain. The CDR3 runs to 13 residues. V was pared by 3 bases and J by 1 base, with 3 bases between. CDR1 and CDR2 from the germline V gene are MNHEY and SMNVEV (reference sequence). The CDR3 sequence: CASSLRNTGELFF. The CDR3 region has the DNA TGTGCCAGCAGTTTGAGGAACACCGGGGAGCTGTTTTTT.

This clonotype was seen ten or more times. The gene calls are TRBV12-3 or TRBV12-4 and TRBJ2-2; D assignment may be TRBD1 or TRBD2 (6 bases each). The V end was cut by 10 bases, the J end by 0 bases, with 18 bases between. CDR3 length equals 16 residues. CDR3 DNA: TGTGCCACCACCCCTCGGGGGCCCCCGAACACCGGGGAGCTGTTTTTT. Encoded protein: CATTPRGPPNTGELFF.

This chain uses TRBV12-3 or TRBV12-4 with TRBJ2-5, with 8 bases that match TRBD2. J was trimmed by 5 bases and V by 6 bases; bases with no gene match: 14. The CDR3 loop spans 16 amino acids. The CDR3 bases are TGTGCCAGCAGCAAGTGGGACTTTTCTAGCGGGGAGACCCAGTACTTC. This gives the protein CASSKWDFSSGETQYF.

This chain connects TRBV6-4 to TRBJ2-1; no clear D. This CDR3 has 14 residues. The germline V and J ends were trimmed by 2 bases and 11 bases, with 16 bases remaining between them. Germline lookup yields CDR1 MRHNA and CDR2 SNTAGT. CDR3 loop: CASSDTLAGLKQFF. As DNA, the CDR3 is TGTGCCAGCAGTGACACTCTCGCAGGTCTAAAGCAGTTCTTC.

This clonotype was counted only a few times. V is TRBV28 and J is TRBJ2-6, with 12 bases lining up with TRBD1. The junction had 10 bases not matched to a gene; V was cut back by 2 bases and J by 2 bases. Per the germline V gene, CDR1 is MDHEN and CDR2 is SYDVKM. The CDR3 has 20 amino acids. CDR3 sequence (DNA): TGTGCCAGCAGTTTAAGGGGGGCGGGACAGGGGGCAGCTGGGGCCAACGTCCTGACTTTC. It codes for CASSLRGAGQGAAGANVLTF.

This clonotype was recorded at least ten times. The V call is TRBV20-1, the J call TRBJ2-5; 7 positions agree with TRBD2. The CDR3 covers 15 residues. CDR1 DFQATT and CDR2 SNEGSKA come from the germline V gene (reference sequence). V lost 5 bases to trimming and J lost 7 bases; unmatched junction nucleotides: 16. The CDR3 is CSAEEKAGDSGTQYF. Written as DNA, the CDR3 is TGCAGTGCTGAGGAAAAGGCGGGGGATTCTGGGACCCAGTACTTC.

This clonotype was seen many times. The V call is TRBV7-9, the J call TRBJ2-7; D is ambiguous. This CDR3 contains 15 residues. The germline V gene has CDR1 SEHNR and CDR2 FQNEAQ (reference sequence). V was trimmed by 5 bases and J by 5 bases, leaving 19 bases between them. As DNA, the CDR3 is TGTGCCAGCAGCCCACGCTCAGGTATCCTCCACGAGCAGTACTTC. This sequence encodes CASSPRSGILHEQYF. The full variable domain, completed using reference TRBV7-9 and TRBJ2-7, is DTGVSQNPRHKITKRGQNVTFRCDPISEHNRLYWYRQTLGQGPEFLTYFQNEAQLEKSRLLSDRFSAERPKGSFSTLEIQRTEQGDSAMYLCASSPRSGILHEQYFGPGTRLTVT.